A selection of T cell receptor beta chains follows, all from one sample in a study of blood T cell repertoires in COVID-19. Profiled with immunoSEQ multiplex PCR; TCRdb holds only in-frame clones, not every one. The sample consists of some 230,000 clones, 86% of them appearing once. The material sequenced was peripheral blood. The receptors were gathered from a man younger than 40 who had recovered from COVID-19. CDR3s include the opening cysteine and the closing phenylalanine or tryptophan. D genes are given only for firm matches. Only some rows state a clone size, as once, few, many or a class for expanded clones.

clone size	D gene	CDR3 length	V gene	J gene	CDR3 DNA	CDR3 protein
NA	NA	15	TRBV7-2	TRBJ2-5	TGTGCCAGCAGCTTAGCTGGGCGGGCTGGGGAGACCCAGTACTTC	CASSLAGRAGETQYF
NA	NA	13	TRBV5-1	TRBJ2-7	TGCGCCAGCAGCTCCGGGGTTCCCTACGAGCAGTACTTC	CASSSGVPYEQYF
NA	NA	16	TRBV7-9	TRBJ2-7	TGTGCCAGCAGCTTAGACGACTTTTCGATCTCCTACGAGCAGTACTTC	CASSLDDFSISYEQYF
NA	NA	13	TRBV6-5	TRBJ2-3	TGTGCCACCGGTAGGGGGAGCACAGATACGCAGTATTTT	CATGRGSTDTQYF
NA	TRBD1	15	TRBV15	TRBJ1-4	TGTGCCACCAGCGGCAACAGGGGGCCAAATGAAAAACTGTTTTTT	CATSGNRGPNEKLFF
NA	NA	14	TRBV5-1	TRBJ1-2	TGCGCCAGCAGCCTGGGAGAGATTTCTTATGGCTACACCTTC	CASSLGEISYGYTF
NA	TRBD2	15	TRBV7-2	TRBJ2-1	TGTGCCAGCAGCTTATTAGCGGGGGGCTACAATGAGCAGTTCTTC	CASSLLAGGYNEQFF
NA	TRBD2	15	TRBV7-7	TRBJ2-5	TGTGCCAGCAGCCGGGGTAGCGGGGGCCAAGAGACCCAGTACTTC	CASSRGSGGQETQYF
NA	NA	14	TRBV15	TRBJ2-7	TGTGCCACCAGCAGAGAAACTAGCTCCTACGAGCAGTACTTC	CATSRETSSYEQYF
NA	TRBD2	17	TRBV5-1	TRBJ2-7	TGCGCCAGCAGCTGGGGACTAGCGGGGCCGGTCGCCTACGAGCAGTACTTC	CASSWGLAGPVAYEQYF
NA	TRBD1	14	TRBV24-1	TRBJ1-2	TGTGCCACCAGTGACTCGGGACAGGCGGATGGCTACACCTTC	CATSDSGQADGYTF
NA	TRBD1	12	TRBV25-1	TRBJ1-1	TGTGCCAGCGGACAGGGAGACACTGAAGCTTTCTTT	CASGQGDTEAFF
NA	NA	13	TRBV7-8	TRBJ1-5	TGTGCCAGCAGCTTCCACAGGGTCTTAGGCCAGCATTTT	CASSFHRVLGQHF
NA	TRBD1	14	TRBV27	TRBJ1-2	TGTGCCAGCAGTTTTCCGGGACAGGGTGGGAACTACACCTTC	CASSFPGQGGNYTF
NA	NA	17	TRBV4-3	TRBJ1-5	TGCGCCAGCAGCCAAACTCTTAACAGGGATATGGATCAGCCCCAGCATTTT	CASSQTLNRDMDQPQHF
NA	NA	17	TRBV21-1	TRBJ2-3	TGTGCCAGCAGCAAAGGGGCCCTGACAACTAGCACAGATACGCAGTATTTT	CASSKGALTTSTDTQYF
NA	TRBD1	14	TRBV6-5	TRBJ1-4	TGTGCCAGCACGAGGGGACAGTTCTCGGAAAAACTGTTTTTT	CASTRGQFSEKLFF
NA	NA	17	TRBV4-2	TRBJ1-2	TGTGCCAGCAGCCAAGATAGTGGGGGCGGAAACCTCTATGGCTACACCTTC	CASSQDSGGGNLYGYTF
NA	NA	15	TRBV6-5	TRBJ1-5	TGTGCCAGCAGTTATCGGGGGACTAGCAATCAGCCCCAGCATTTT	CASSYRGTSNQPQHF
NA	TRBD1	18	TRBV19	TRBJ2-6	TGTGCCAGTAGCCAGGGGGCGCGTGCGGGGTCTGGGGCCAACGTCCTGACTTTC	CASSQGARAGSGANVLTF
once	NA	18	TRBV13	TRBJ2-3	TGTGCCAGCAGCCCCATCCCTTTCGGGGGAGAGAGCACAGATACGCAGTATTTT	CASSPIPFGGESTDTQYF
NA	NA	12	TRBV12-3/TRBV12-4	TRBJ2-7	TGTGCCAGCAGTCTACGCCCTAGCGAGCAGTACTTC	CASSLRPSEQYF
NA	NA	13	TRBV2	TRBJ1-5	TGTGCCGGATCTCGGAGGGTTGATCAGCCCCAGCATTTT	CAGSRRVDQPQHF
NA	NA	14	TRBV12-5	TRBJ2-7	TGTGCTAGTGGTTTTGGTTTAGGAGGCTACGAGCAGTACTTC	CASGFGLGGYEQYF
NA	TRBD2	15	TRBV2	TRBJ2-3	TGTGCCAGCAGTACTAGGACTAGCGGGGGCTCTAAGGAGTATTTT	CASSTRTSGGSKEYF
NA	NA	14	TRBV5-6	TRBJ1-2	TGTGCCAGCAGCGCCCCGGACAGCTTCTATGGCTACACCTTC	CASSAPDSFYGYTF
NA	NA	15	TRBV19	TRBJ2-1	TGTGCCAGTAGTATAGTGCTCGGGACATCTGGGGAGCAGTTCTTC	CASSIVLGTSGEQFF
few	TRBD1	19	TRBV19	TRBJ1-1	TGTGCCAGTAGTATAGATCTCCCGGGGTGGAGCAGGGGGGACACTGAAGCTTTCTTT	CASSIDLPGWSRGDTEAFF
NA	TRBD1	15	TRBV7-9	TRBJ1-4	TGTGCCAGCAGTTCTCAGGGGGTAGCTAATGAAAAACTGTTTTTT	CASSSQGVANEKLFF
NA	NA	13	TRBV6-5	TRBJ1-5	TGTGCCAGCAGTTACTCCCTCAATCAGCCCCAGCATTTT	CASSYSLNQPQHF
NA	TRBD1	17	TRBV4-3	TRBJ1-2	TGCGCCAGCAGCCCCGGGACAGGGGGGACTTTGTTAAATGGCTACACCTTC	CASSPGTGGTLLNGYTF
NA	TRBD2	13	TRBV29-1	TRBJ2-3	TGCAGCGTCCATCGGGGGGTTGAAGATACGCAGTATTTT	CSVHRGVEDTQYF
NA	TRBD2	14	TRBV11-2	TRBJ2-3	TGTGCCAGCAGCCTTAGCGGGGAGGGAGATACGCAGTATTTT	CASSLSGEGDTQYF
NA	TRBD1	14	TRBV27	TRBJ2-2	TGTGCCAGCAGGGACAGGGGGCGCTTCGGGGAGCTGTTTTTT	CASRDRGRFGELFF
few	NA	13	TRBV30	TRBJ1-1	TGTGCCTCTAACCCTCCGATCCCCGAATGGGCTTTCTTT	CASNPPIPEWAFF
NA	TRBD1	13	TRBV30	TRBJ1-1	TGTGCCTGGGGACAGGGTAGATACACTGAAGCTTTCTTT	CAWGQGRYTEAFF
many	NA	14	TRBV10-3	TRBJ1-2	TGTGCCATCAGTGAGTCTAATGGCTTTTATGGCTACACCTTC	CAISESNGFYGYTF
NA	NA	17	TRBV24-1	TRBJ1-2	TGTGCCACCAGTGATTTTAGTCAAGAGGGATCCCCTTATGGCTACACCTTC	CATSDFSQEGSPYGYTF
NA	NA	14	TRBV10-3	TRBJ1-1	TGTGCCATCAGTCTTACAGGGAGCAACACTGAAGCTTTCTTT	CAISLTGSNTEAFF
NA	TRBD2	14	TRBV10-2	TRBJ2-7	TGCGCCAGCGGGGGGCTAGCGGGGGTCTACGAGCAGTACTTC	CASGGLAGVYEQYF